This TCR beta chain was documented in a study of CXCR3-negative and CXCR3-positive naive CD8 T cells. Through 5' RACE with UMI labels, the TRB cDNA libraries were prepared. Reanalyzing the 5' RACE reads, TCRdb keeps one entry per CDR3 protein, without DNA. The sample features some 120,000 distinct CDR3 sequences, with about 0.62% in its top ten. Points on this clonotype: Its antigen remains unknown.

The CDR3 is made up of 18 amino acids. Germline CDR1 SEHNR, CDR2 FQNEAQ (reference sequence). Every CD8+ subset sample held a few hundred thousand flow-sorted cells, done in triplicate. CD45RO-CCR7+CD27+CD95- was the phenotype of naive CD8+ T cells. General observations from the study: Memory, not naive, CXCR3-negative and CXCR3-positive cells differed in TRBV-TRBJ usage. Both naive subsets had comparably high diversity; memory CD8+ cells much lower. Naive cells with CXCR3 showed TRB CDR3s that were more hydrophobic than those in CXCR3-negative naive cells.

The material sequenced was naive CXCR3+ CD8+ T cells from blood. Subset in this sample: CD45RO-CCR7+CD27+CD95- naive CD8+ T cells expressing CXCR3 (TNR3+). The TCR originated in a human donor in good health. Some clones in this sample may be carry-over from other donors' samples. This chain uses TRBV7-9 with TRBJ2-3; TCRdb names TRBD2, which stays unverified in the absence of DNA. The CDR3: CASSGGGGLAAVRDTQYF.